The T cell receptor beta chain described here comes from a study of HIV-infected patients and healthy controls. In the study overall: By the second bleed, viral load was undetectable in most of the 16 patients. Total CDR3 counts per chain did not differ significantly between patients and controls.

Roughly three months, about 14 weeks, into antiretroviral therapy, follow-up blood was collected. All unsorted peripheral T cells were captured because whole blood was used without fractionation. Points from the study as a whole: Untreated HIV+ repertoires had roughly threefold fewer distinct CDR3s and lower Shannon diversity than healthy controls.

Germline V gene data show CDR1 as DFQATT and CDR2 as SNEGSKA (reference sequence). Trimming shortened V by 6 bases and J by 4 bases, and 12 bases separated the two germline ends. This CDR3 has 12 residues. Around 530 ng RNA was reverse transcribed with alpha and beta constant-region primers. Each of the alpha and beta chains got its own library through chain-specific third strand synthesis with indices. An approximately 21-cycle PCR with P5s and P7 primers followed a short adapter-adding first PCR. TCRdb re-analysed the 5' RACE reads in MiXCR, keeping a single row per CDR3 protein. The sample contains approximately 8,700 distinct CDR3 sequences, 8.5% to 9% of which appear only once. This clonotype was observed many times. Its antigen is not known.

The sample consisted of blood, taken during antiretroviral therapy. This chain joins TRBV20-1 and TRBJ2-5; D possibly matches TRBD1 or TRBD2 (6 bases each). The TCR comes from an adult with HIV infection. CDR3 sequence reads: CSAGGLIETQYF. The CDR3 DNA reads as TGCAGTGCAGGGGGGTTGATAGAGACCCAGTACTTC.